This T cell receptor (beta chain) appears in the sequencing data of a study of memory B cells and T cells in multiple sclerosis. General study points: Shared clonotype counts depended on differing compartment clone-set sizes and were normalized.

TCRdb's copy holds only in-frame clones and misses some; the assay was immunoSEQ multiplex PCR. The table lists about 32,000 clones, approximately 85% of them singletons. Points on this clone: Its antigen remains unknown.

Separate sequencing covered autoproliferating (CFSE-dim) and non-proliferating (CFSE-high) T cells from stimulus-free culture. Pooled replicate wells came from 50 million to 60 million CFSE-labeled PBMCs cultured approximately seven days without stimulus. CFSE at roughly 0.45 uM labeled the PBMCs, which were then cultured unstimulated. The germline CDR1 and CDR2 sequences are SQVTM and ANQGSEA. V gave up 5 bases and J gave up 2 bases, with 11 bases separating them. This CDR3 is 13 amino acids long. The chain has TRBV29-1 and TRBJ2-3; no clear D gene. Sample: PBMCs from blood kept in culture. This TCR came from a human donor with multiple sclerosis. CDR3 DNA: TGCAGCGTTCGCGCTCTCTTCACAGATACGCAGTATTTT. This encodes CSVRALFTDTQYF.